Below, 11 T cell receptor beta chains from the same sample are listed, as sequenced in a study of human T cells and chemical hapten exposure. In TCRdb, the RACE reads were re-called with MiXCR into one record per CDR3 protein. The repertoire holds 240,000 or so distinct CDR3 sequences, with approximately 8.6% as singletons. Described time point: pre-sensitization, week 0. Treatment described: therapeutic diphenylcyclopropenone sensitization with weekly scalp DPC. Sequenced here: whole blood, sampled in connection with sensitization to the hapten diphenylcyclopropenone (DPC). The receptor set was obtained from a woman between 35 and 50 years old with alopecia areata. Some clones in this sample may be carry-over from other donors' samples.

This clonotype has more than one count but fewer than ten. V gene TRBV3-1 combines with J gene TRBJ1-1; D is uncertain. The CDR3 is made up of 14 amino acids. Deletions cut 1 base from V and 4 bases from J, with 10 bases between. Per germline, CDR1 LGHDT and CDR2 YNNKEL (reference sequence). CDR3 sequence: CASSQAILSTEAFF. CDR3 nucleotides: TGTGCCAGCAGCCAAGCGATCCTGAGCACTGAAGCTTTCTTT.

This clonotype was detected many times. J is TRBJ1-1 and V is TRBV7-8; no definite D call. The CDR3 runs to 13 residues. Germline assignment: CDR1 SGHVS and CDR2 FQNEAQ. V lost 1 base to trimming and J lost 10 bases, with 13 bases between them. The CDR3 reads CASSLDGNKRAFF. Here the CDR3 DNA reads TGTGCCAGCAGCTTAGATGGCAATAAGAGAGCTTTCTTT. Together with reference TRBV7-8 and TRBJ1-1, the CDR3 gives the full variable domain: GAGVSQSPRYKVAKRGQDVALRCDPISGHVSLFWYQQALGQGPEFLTYFQNEAQLDKSGLPSDRFFAERPEGSVSTLKIQRTQQEDSAVYLCASSLDGNKRAFFGQGTRLTVV.

This clonotype was seen a handful of times. This rearrangement joins TRBV7-9 to TRBJ2-3, with D unresolved. CDR3 length equals 16 residues. Per germline, CDR1 SEHNR and CDR2 FQNEAQ (reference sequence). Between the trimmed V and J ends, which lost 5 bases and 4 bases, there was a span of 19 bases. The CDR3 DNA reads as TGTGCCAGCAGCCTCCGCCGGCGGTCCGGCCCAGATACGCAGTATTTT. The encoded protein is CASSLRRRSGPDTQYF.

This clonotype was seen more than once but under ten times. The genes are TRBV20-1 and TRBJ2-2, with D unclear. The CDR3 length is 14 residues. Germline loops: CDR1 DFQATT, CDR2 SNEGSKA (reference sequence). V gave up 0 bases and J gave up 3 bases, with 8 bases separating them. The CDR3 DNA reads TGCAGTGCTAGAGAATCCAGTGACACCGGGGAGCTGTTTTTT. The encoded protein is CSARESSDTGELFF.

This clonotype was counted between two and nine times. V and J are TRBV6-5 and TRBJ2-7, with 8 bases aligning to TRBD1. V dropped 8 bases and J dropped 1; count of bases not matched to a gene: 4. Germline V gene lookup returns CDR1 MNHEY and CDR2 SVGAGI. This CDR3 region has 13 residues. The CDR3: CASHRTGSYEQYF. CDR3 in DNA: TGTGCCAGCCACAGGACAGGGTCCTACGAGCAGTACTTC.

This clonotype has more than one count but fewer than ten. V and J are TRBV5-6 and TRBJ1-2; D may be TRBD1 (6 bases). V was pared by 7 bases and J by 4 bases, with 8 bases between. This CDR3 is built from 11 residues. Germline CDR1 and CDR2: SGHDT and YYEEEE. DNA for the CDR3: TGTGCCAGCGGACAGACCTATGGCTACACCTTC. It specifies CASGQTYGYTF.

In its sample, this clonotype was seen a few times. The V call is TRBV12-5, the J call TRBJ2-1, with 7 bases fitting TRBD1. The germline V gene has CDR1 LGHNT and CDR2 FRNRAP. The V segment lost 6 bases and the J segment 12 bases; nucleotides outside the gene matches: 11. This CDR3 spans 13 amino acids. This chain's CDR3 is CASGTSSGGTQFF. The CDR3 DNA reads TGTGCTAGTGGCACATCTTCAGGGGGTACGCAGTTCTTC.

This clonotype was seen a few times. J is TRBJ1-1 and V is TRBV2, with D tentatively TRBD1 (5 bases). With 2 bases removed from V and 10 bases from J, the gap between germline ends came to 20 bases. Germline loops: CDR1 SNHLY, CDR2 FYNNEI. The CDR3 spans 15 residues. As DNA, the CDR3 is TGTGCCAGCAGTGAAACCCCAAACATGAGGGGAGGAGCTTTCTTT. Translating gives CASSETPNMRGGAFF. The full variable domain, in which reference TRBV2 and TRBJ1-1 provide the parts outside the CDR3, is EPEVTQTPSHQVTQMGQEVILRCVPISNHLYFYWYRQILGQKVEFLVSFYNNEISEKSEIFDDQFSVERPDGSNFTLKIRSTKLEDSAMYFCASSETPNMRGGAFFGQGTRLTVV.

This clonotype was recorded at least ten times. The J gene is TRBJ2-7, the V gene TRBV21-1; no check of the table's D call, TRBD1, against the DNA was made. TRBV21-1 is shown as a pseudogene. This CDR3 has 15 amino acids. As DNA, the CDR3 is TGTGCCAGCAGCCCTCCGACAGGGGGCCCTTACGAGCAGTACTTC. Translated: CASSPPTGGPYEQYF.

This clonotype was counted a few times. The chain recombines TRBV7-2 with TRBJ1-1, with D hard to call. Per the germline V gene, CDR1 is SGHTA and CDR2 is FQGNSA. The CDR3 runs 15 residues. The V end lost 1 base, the J end lost 1 base, and 10 bases lay between the germline ends. CDR3 nucleotides: TGTGCCAGCAGCTTAGGTCCGGGATGGAACACTGAAGCTTTCTTT. It codes for CASSLGPGWNTEAFF.

This clonotype was seen a handful of times. V and J are TRBV28 and TRBJ2-7; D perhaps matches TRBD2 (5 bases). CDR1 is MDHEN and CDR2 is SYDVKM in the germline V gene. V was pared by 3 bases and J by 0 bases, with 15 bases between. There are 16 residues in the CDR3. The CDR3 sequence: CASSFPKRSSSYEQYF. The CDR3 region has the DNA TGTGCCAGCAGTTTCCCTAAGCGGTCCAGCTCCTACGAGCAGTACTTC.